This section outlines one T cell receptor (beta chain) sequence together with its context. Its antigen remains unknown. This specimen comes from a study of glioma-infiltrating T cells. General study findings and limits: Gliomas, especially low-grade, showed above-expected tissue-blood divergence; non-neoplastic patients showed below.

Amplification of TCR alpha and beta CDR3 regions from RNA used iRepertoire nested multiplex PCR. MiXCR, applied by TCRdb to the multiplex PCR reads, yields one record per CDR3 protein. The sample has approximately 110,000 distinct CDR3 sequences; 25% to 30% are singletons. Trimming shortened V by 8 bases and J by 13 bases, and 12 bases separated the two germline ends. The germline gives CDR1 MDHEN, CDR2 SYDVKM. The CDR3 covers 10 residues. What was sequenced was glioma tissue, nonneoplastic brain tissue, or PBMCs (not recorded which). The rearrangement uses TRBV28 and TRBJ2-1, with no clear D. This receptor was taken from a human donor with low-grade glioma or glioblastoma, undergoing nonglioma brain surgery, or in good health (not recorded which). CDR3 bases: TGTGCCAGCTGTTCCAACGATCAGTTCTTC. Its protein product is CASCSNDQFF.